This entry lists 17 T cell receptor beta chains sequenced from one sample in a study of tumor-infiltrating lymphocytes in primary liver carcinoma (dated by TCRdb to between 2016 and 2019). Sequencing took place on an Illumina HiSeq 2500. Starting from about 550 ng total RNA, TCRbeta-specific cDNA was produced by reverse transcription with a constant-region primer and ProtoScript II reverse transcriptase. The TCRbeta libraries were prepared through three rounds of nested multiplex PCR following a slightly modified ARM-PCR procedure. The first two PCR rounds used multiplex TRBV1-TRBV30 forward primers with a Cbeta reverse primer, each for approximately 10 cycles. TCRdb reprocessed the public reads (quality trimming at Q25 with fastp, clone calling with MiXCR) and kept in-frame beta chains. Entries that share a CDR3 protein sequence are merged under the most common genes and DNA. In all, the sample holds approximately 30,000 distinct CDR3 sequences, and roughly two thirds of those were seen once. The top ten clonotypes cover more than 30% of the sample.

Total RNA and DNA were co-extracted without cell sorting from approximately 20-30 mg of bulk tissue using the AllPrep DNA/RNA mini kit. The sample comprised liver tumor tissue from sampling region 3. Interpreted using the paper, the cell subset or site label stands for: tumor region T3, left-lateral pole. These receptor sequences come from a woman in her thirties with primary liver carcinoma and hepatitis B virus infection.

A note on this clonotype: A much larger clone differs from this one at a single base, so this may be a read error. This sequence joins TRBV10-3 and TRBJ2-1, with 7 bases aligning to TRBD1. J gave up 0 bases and V 0 bases, and 11 bases lay outside the gene matches. The germline CDR1 and CDR2 sequences are ENHRY and SYGVKD. CDR3 length: 19 amino acids. Here the CDR3 DNA reads TGTGCCATCAGTGAGTCCAAAGAGGGGGCAAAAGCCTCCTACAATGAGCAGTTCTTC. Protein: CAISESKEGAKASYNEQFF.

Worth noting for this clonotype: At one of its ends the junction is not consistent with the germline gene, which may arise from a read error. This chain joins TRBV7-9 and TRBJ1-4; no firm D call. Per germline, CDR1 SEHNR and CDR2 FQNEAQ (reference sequence). The CDR3 has 16 amino acids. CDR3 coding DNA: TGTGCCAGCAGCTTACGCAGGTCTGCAACTAGTGAAAAACTGTTTTTT. This encodes CASSLRRSATSEKLFF.

This clonotype was observed a few times. A junction boundary mismatches the germline segment, possibly from a read error. The chain recombines TRBV24-1 with TRBJ2-1, with 7 bases that match TRBD2. CDR1 is KGHDR and CDR2 is SFDVKD in the germline V gene. The CDR3 runs to 16 residues. The CDR3 DNA sequence: TGTGCCACCAGTGATTTTGCGGGAGAAGGGAACAATGAGCGGTTCTTC. Translation: CATSDFAGEGNNERFF.

Worth noting for this clonotype: An end of the junction does not agree with germline; a read error may underlie this. The chain is built from TRBV5-1 and TRBJ1-1, with D possibly matching TRBD1 (6 bases). The CDR3 consists of 15 residues. Germline V gene data show CDR1 as SGHRS and CDR2 as YFSETQ. The CDR3 loop is CASCLQGPRNTEAFF. The CDR3 nucleotides are TGCGCCAGCTGCTTACAGGGCCCCAGGAACACTGAAGCTTTCTTT. Using reference TRBV5-1 and TRBJ1-1 for the parts outside the CDR3, the full variable domain is KAGVTQTPRYLIKTRGQQVTLSCSPISGHRSVSWYQQTPGQGLQFLFEYFSETQRNKGNFPGRFSGRQFSNSRSEMNVSTLELGDSALYLCASCLQGPRNTEAFFGQGTRLTVV.

To note about this clonotype: This is likely a read error, given that the CDR3 carries no conserved phenylalanine or tryptophan at its end. The V call is TRBV10-3, the J call TRBJ2-1; TRBD1 is a possible D gene (5 bases). The germline gives CDR1 ENHRY, CDR2 SYGVKD. The CDR3 covers 14 residues. CDR3 region: CAISPRATRDEQFL. The CDR3 DNA follows: TGTGCTATCAGTCCCAGGGCGACCCGGGATGAGCAGTTCTTA.

Remarks on this clonotype: A much larger clone is a single base away; this may be a read error. The chain joins TRBV12-3 or TRBV12-4 to TRBJ1-2; D not resolved. The V end was cut by 4 bases, the J end by 6 bases, with 21 bases between. The CDR3 extends over 16 amino acids. The CDR3 is CASSSIAVLVSHGYTF. The DNA of the CDR3 is TGTGCCAGCAGTTCGATAGCAGTCCTCGTTTCTCATGGCTACACCTTC.

This chain joins TRBV30 and TRBJ1-1; D is ambiguous. Germline CDR1 reads GTSNPN; CDR2 reads SVGIG (reference sequence). V was pared by 0 bases and J by 5 bases, with 19 bases between. The CDR3 is 16 amino acids. The CDR3 sequence: CAWSVPQAPSDTEAFF. CDR3 sequence (DNA): TGTGCCTGGAGTGTACCCCAGGCCCCCTCGGATACTGAAGCTTTCTTT.

Points on this clonotype: The junction does not match germline at one end; this may be a read error. The V gene is TRBV11-3, the J gene TRBJ2-1; 13 positions agree with TRBD2. CDR3 size: 17 residues. Germline CDR1 and CDR2: SGHNT and YENEEA. The CDR3 DNA reads as TGTGCCAGCAGCCCGGGACTAGCGGGAAGGGTCACTCCTGAGAAGTTCTTC. This translates into CASSPGLAGRVTPEKFF.

Notes on this clonotype: One junction end does not reproduce the germline sequence, and a read error may be involved. This chain links TRBV11-2 with TRBJ2-2; D is unclear. In germline, CDR1 is SGHAT, CDR2 FQNNGV. The CDR3 length is 16 residues. CDR3 amino acids: CGSSPDPQLNTRELFF. The DNA for the CDR3 is TGTGGCAGTAGCCCCGATCCCCAATTGAACACCAGGGAGCTGTTTTTT. Drawing the rest from reference TRBV11-2 and TRBJ2-2, the complete variable domain is EAGVAQSPRYKIIEKRQSVAFWCNPISGHATLYWYQQILGQGPKLLIQFQNNGVVDDSQLPKDRFSAERLKGVDSTLKIQPAKLEDSAVYLCGSSPDPQLNTRELFFGEGSRLTVL.

This clonotype was detected many times. The genes are TRBV11-2 and TRBJ2-1; 11 bases are a match to TRBD2. Per germline, CDR1 SGHAT and CDR2 FQNNGV. The CDR3 length is 17 residues. Unmatched junction bases numbered 9, after V lost 1 base and J lost 7 bases. The CDR3 region has the DNA TGTGCCAGCAGCTTAGGTCTGGTAGCGGGAGGGCTGAATGAGCAGTTCTTC. This translates into CASSLGLVAGGLNEQFF.

There are a few counts of this clonotype. This sequence joins TRBV7-2 and TRBJ2-1; no definite D call. The CDR3 length is 15 residues. The germline V gene encodes CDR1 SGHTA and CDR2 FQGNSA. Trimming removed 5 bases at V and 8 bases at J, with 19 bases between. The CDR3 reads CASSKGYLTAYEQFF. DNA for the CDR3: TGTGCCAGCAGCAAAGGGTATCTGACTGCCTATGAGCAGTTCTTC.

Turning to this clonotype: As the CDR3 is not closed by the conserved phenylalanine or tryptophan, this likely results from a read error. This rearrangement joins TRBV11-2 to TRBJ2-2; D call uncertain. From germline, CDR1 is SGHAT and CDR2 FQNNGV. The CDR3 runs 16 residues. The chain's CDR3 is CASNPDPQLNTGELFL. The CDR3 DNA is TGTGCCAGCAACCCTGATCCCCAATTGAACACAGGGGAGCTGTTTCTT.

This clonotype was seen many times. The chain has TRBV5-1 and TRBJ2-5; 8 bases are shared with TRBD2. The junction had 0 bases not matched to a gene; V was cut back by 1 base and J by 4 bases. Germline CDR1 is SGHRS and CDR2 is YFSETQ. This CDR3 is built from 13 residues. CDR3 region: CASSLRGGETQYF. CDR3 nucleotide sequence: TGCGCCAGCAGCTTGCGGGGGGGAGAGACCCAGTACTTC.

With regard to this clonotype: This may stem from a read error, because a much larger clone lies one nucleotide away. V and J are TRBV18 and TRBJ2-7, with a possible D match to TRBD2 (6 bases). Per the germline V gene, CDR1 is KGHSH and CDR2 is LQKENI. The CDR3 runs to 15 residues. The CDR3 reads CASSQSKSSVYDQYF. The DNA of the CDR3 is TGTGCCAGCTCACAGTCTAAGTCTAGCGTCTACGATCAGTACTTC.

This clonotype was observed once. A read error may account for a junction end that differs from germline. The chain carries TRBV13 and TRBJ1-1; TRBD1 is a possible D gene (6 bases). This CDR3 contains 17 residues. Germline CDR1 is PRHDT and CDR2 is FYEKMQ (reference sequence). CDR3 amino acids: CASSSGGFGIGGTEAFF. DNA for the CDR3: TGTGCCAGTAGCTCAGGAGGGTTTGGTATTGGGGGCACTGAAGCATTCTTT.

The chain carries TRBV6-5 and TRBJ2-3; TRBD2 agrees at 11 bases. Looked up from germline, CDR1 is MNHEY and CDR2 is SVGAGI. Trimming took 2 bases from V and 6 from J; bases not matched to a gene: 7. This CDR3 has 16 residues. The CDR3 is CASSYRGLAARDTQYF. The DNA of the CDR3 is TGTGCCAGCAGTTACCGGGGACTAGCGGCCAGGGATACGCAGTATTTT.

This clonotype was seen more than once but under ten times. A read error is possible here, since a much larger clone lies one base away. The V call is TRBV11-2, the J call TRBJ1-1, with D hard to call. Per the germline V gene, CDR1 is SGHAT and CDR2 is FQNNGV. V was cut by 6 bases and J by 5 bases, with 7 bases left in between. This CDR3 contains 11 residues. The CDR3 protein is CASSGWTEAFF. The CDR3 coding sequence is TGTGCCAGCAGTGGGTGGACTGAAGCTTTCTTT.